This record concerns one T cell receptor (beta chain) sequence. The V end lost 5 bases, the J end lost 2 bases, and 18 bases lay between the germline ends. The germline gives CDR1 LNHDA, CDR2 SQIVND (reference sequence). The CDR3 has 16 residues. The data were obtained in a study of blood T cell repertoires in COVID-19. Generated by immunoSEQ multiplex PCR, the TCRdb table keeps only in-frame clones and is missing some. The repertoire holds 45,000 to 50,000 clones, with roughly 90% as singletons. The V and J genes are TRBV19 and TRBJ1-2, with D possibly matching TRBD1 (6 bases). Material for sequencing was peripheral blood. This clonotype was sampled from a human donor in a cohort sampled during active COVID-19. CDR3 amino acids: CASSGARTELNYGYTF. The CDR3, as DNA: TGTGCCAGTAGTGGGGCTCGGACAGAACTAAACTATGGCTACACCTTC.